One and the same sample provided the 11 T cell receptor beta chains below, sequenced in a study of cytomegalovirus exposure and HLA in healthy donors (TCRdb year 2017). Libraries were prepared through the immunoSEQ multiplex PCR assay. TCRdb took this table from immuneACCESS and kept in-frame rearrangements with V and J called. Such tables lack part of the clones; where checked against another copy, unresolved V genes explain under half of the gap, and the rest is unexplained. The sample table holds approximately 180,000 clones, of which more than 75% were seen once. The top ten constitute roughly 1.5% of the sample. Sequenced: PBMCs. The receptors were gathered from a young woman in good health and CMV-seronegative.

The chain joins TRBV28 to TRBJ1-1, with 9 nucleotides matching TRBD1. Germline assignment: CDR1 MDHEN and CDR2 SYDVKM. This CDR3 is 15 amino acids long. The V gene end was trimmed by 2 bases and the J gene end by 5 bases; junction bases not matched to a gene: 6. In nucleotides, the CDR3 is TGTGCCAGCAGTTTAGGTGGACAGGGGAGGACTGAAGCTTTCTTT. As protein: CASSLGGQGRTEAFF.

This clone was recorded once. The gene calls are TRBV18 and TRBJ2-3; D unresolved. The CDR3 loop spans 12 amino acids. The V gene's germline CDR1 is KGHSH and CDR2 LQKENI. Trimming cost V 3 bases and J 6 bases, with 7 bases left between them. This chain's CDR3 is CASSPTRDTQYF. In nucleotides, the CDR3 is TGTGCCAGCTCACCCACCAGGGATACGCAGTATTTT.

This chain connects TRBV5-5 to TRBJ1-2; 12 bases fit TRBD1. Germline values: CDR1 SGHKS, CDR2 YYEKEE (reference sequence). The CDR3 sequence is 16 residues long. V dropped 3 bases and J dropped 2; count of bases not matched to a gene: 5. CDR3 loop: CASSSLGTGGNYGYTF. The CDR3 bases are TGTGCCAGCAGCTCCCTGGGGACAGGGGGCAACTATGGCTACACCTTC. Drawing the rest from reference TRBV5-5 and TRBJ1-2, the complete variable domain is DAGVTQSPTHLIKTRGQQVTLRCSPISGHKSVSWYQQVLGQGPQFIFQYYEKEERGRGNFPDRFSARQFPNYSSELNVNALLLGDSALYLCASSSLGTGGNYGYTFGSGTRLTVV.

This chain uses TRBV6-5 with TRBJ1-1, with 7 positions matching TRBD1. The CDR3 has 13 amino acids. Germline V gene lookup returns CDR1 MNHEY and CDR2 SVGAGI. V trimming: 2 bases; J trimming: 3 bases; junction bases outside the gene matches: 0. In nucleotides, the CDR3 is TGTGCCAGCAGTTACGGACAGGACACTGAAGCTTTCTTT. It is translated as CASSYGQDTEAFF.

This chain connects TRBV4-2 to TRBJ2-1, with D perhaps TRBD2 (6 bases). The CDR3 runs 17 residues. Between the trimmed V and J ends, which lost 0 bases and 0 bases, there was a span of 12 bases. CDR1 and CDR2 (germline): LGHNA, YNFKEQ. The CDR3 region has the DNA TGTGCCAGCAGCCAAGACAGTGCGGGGAGCTCCTACAATGAGCAGTTCTTC. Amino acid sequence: CASSQDSAGSSYNEQFF.

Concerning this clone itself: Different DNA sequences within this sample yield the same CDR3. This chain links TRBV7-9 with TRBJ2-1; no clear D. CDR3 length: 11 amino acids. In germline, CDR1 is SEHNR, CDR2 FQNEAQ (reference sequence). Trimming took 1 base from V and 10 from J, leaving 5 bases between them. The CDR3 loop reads CASSLGGEQFF. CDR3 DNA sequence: TGTGCCAGCAGCTTAGGTGGCGAGCAGTTCTTC.

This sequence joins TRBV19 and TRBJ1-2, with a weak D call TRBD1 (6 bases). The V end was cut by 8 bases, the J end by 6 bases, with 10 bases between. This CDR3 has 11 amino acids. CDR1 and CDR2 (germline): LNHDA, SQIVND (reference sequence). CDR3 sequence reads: CASWTADGYTF. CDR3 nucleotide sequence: TGTGCCAGTTGGACAGCGGATGGCTACACCTTC.

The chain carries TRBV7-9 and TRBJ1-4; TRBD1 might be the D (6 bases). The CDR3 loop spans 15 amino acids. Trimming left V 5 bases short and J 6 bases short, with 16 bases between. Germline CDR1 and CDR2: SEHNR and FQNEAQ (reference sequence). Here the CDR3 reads CASSRGRGVYEKLFF. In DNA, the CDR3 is TGTGCCAGCAGCCGGGGGAGGGGGGTCTATGAAAAACTGTTTTTT.

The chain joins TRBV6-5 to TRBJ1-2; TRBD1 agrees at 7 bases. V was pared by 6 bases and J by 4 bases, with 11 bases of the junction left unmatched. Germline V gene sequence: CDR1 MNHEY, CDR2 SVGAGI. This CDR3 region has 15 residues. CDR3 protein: CASRPSTGTGYGYTF. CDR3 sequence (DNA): TGTGCCAGCAGGCCATCGACAGGGACCGGCTATGGCTACACCTTC.

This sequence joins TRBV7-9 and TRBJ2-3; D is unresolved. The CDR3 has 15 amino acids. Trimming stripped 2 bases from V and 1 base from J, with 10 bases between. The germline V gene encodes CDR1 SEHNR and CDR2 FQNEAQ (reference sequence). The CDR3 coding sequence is TGTGCCAGCAGCTTAAGTCAAGTAGGCACAGATACGCAGTATTTT. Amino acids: CASSLSQVGTDTQYF.

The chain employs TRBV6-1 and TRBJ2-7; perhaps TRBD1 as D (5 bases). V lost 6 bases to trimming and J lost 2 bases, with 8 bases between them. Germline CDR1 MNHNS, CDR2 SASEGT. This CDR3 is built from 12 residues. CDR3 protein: CASSLGAYEQYF. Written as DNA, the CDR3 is TGTGCCAGCAGCCTAGGGGCCTACGAGCAGTACTTC.